This T cell receptor (beta chain) was captured by sequencing in a study of beta chain features in type 1 diabetes. Study outcomes and limitations: Moderate but significant shortening of TCRB CDR3s was recorded in all four CD4+ subsets from Type 1 diabetes patients. In the patient group, naive, central memory and Treg TCRB repertoires seemed more alike than in the healthy donor group. PCR might favor shorter templates, but any such skew would affect patients and controls equally.

TCRB transcripts that were expressed got sequenced, as all of the isolated RNA had been reverse transcribed. Only in-frame clones appear in the TCRdb table, and some are missing; sequencing was by immunoSEQ multiplex PCR. There are a few hundred thousand clones in the sample; over 8.5% occur only once, and about 0.6% lies in the top ten. This clone has a handful of counts. Its target is not known. The sequencing sample was made of central memory CD4+ T cells from blood. This clonotype was sampled from a man aged 25-40 years with type 1 diabetes.

The CDR3 protein is CASSPPNTDTQYF. The CDR3 bases are TGTGCCAGCAGCCCCCCGAACACAGATACGCAGTATTTT. The chain recombines TRBV30 with TRBJ2-3; D is uncertain. With 8 bases removed from V and 2 bases from J, the gap between germline ends came to 14 bases. Germline CDR1 reads GTSNPN; CDR2 reads SVGIG (reference sequence). This CDR3 comprises 13 residues.